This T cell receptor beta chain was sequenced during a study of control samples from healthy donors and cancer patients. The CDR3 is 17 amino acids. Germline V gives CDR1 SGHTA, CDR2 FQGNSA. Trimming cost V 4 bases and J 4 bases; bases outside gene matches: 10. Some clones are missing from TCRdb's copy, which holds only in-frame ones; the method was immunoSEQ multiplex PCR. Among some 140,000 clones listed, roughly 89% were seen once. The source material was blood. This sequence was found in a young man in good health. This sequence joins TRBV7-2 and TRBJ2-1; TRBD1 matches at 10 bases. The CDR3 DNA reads TGTGCCAGCAGCTCACTAAGACAGGGGGCGCGTTACAATGAGCAGTTCTTC. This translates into CASSSLRQGARYNEQFF. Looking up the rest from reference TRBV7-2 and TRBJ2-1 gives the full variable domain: GAGVSQSPSNKVTEKGKDVELRCDPISGHTALYWYRQSLGQGLEFLIYFQGNSAPDKSGLPSDRFSAERTGGSVSTLTIQRTQQEDSAVYLCASSSLRQGARYNEQFFGPGTRLTVL.